This record looks at one TCR beta chain sequence and its context. These data are taken from a study of blood T cell repertoires in COVID-19. This CDR3 has 15 amino acids. The V segment lost 8 bases and the J segment 10 bases; nucleotides outside the gene matches: 14. CDR1 is LGHDT, CDR2 YNNKEL, per germline (reference sequence). Clones were read by immunoSEQ multiplex PCR, and TCRdb kept only the in-frame ones, dropping some. The sample shows around 360,000 clones, about 89% of them seen only once. Sample: PBMCs or T cells enriched from blood (not recorded which). The J gene is TRBJ2-1, the V gene TRBV3-1 (or the pseudogene TRBV3-2); 10 bases map to TRBD2. This TCR was recovered from a man between 35 and 55 years old in a cohort exposed to, infected with or recovered from COVID-19 (not recorded which). CDR3 amino acids: CASGTWLAGEGEQFF. The CDR3, as DNA: TGTGCCAGCGGAACGTGGCTAGCGGGAGAAGGGGAGCAGTTCTTC.